The rows below give T cell receptor beta chains drawn from one sample of a study of shared clonotypes between healthy human individuals. Some clones are missing from TCRdb's copy, which holds only in-frame ones; the method was immunoSEQ multiplex PCR. There are about 770,000 clones in the sample; approximately 72% occur only once, and approximately 1.7% lies in the top ten. The sample comprised memory CD4+ T cells sorted from blood. The receptors stem from a young woman in good health. Each CDR3 is given without its conserved first and last residue.

v_call cdr3_aa
TRBV14 ASSQMTGTSRSYEQY
TRBV11-3 ASSLAAGTGELF
TRBV27 ASSPPPEGRGPVGELF
TRBV7-9 ASRTTGETEAF
TRBV19 ASSISSATNEKLF
TRBV5-1 ASRQILHARWY
TRBV2 ASRGDRGLGEQY
TRBV7-8 ASSSYWGGRRDSYEQY
TRBV7-9 ASSFGIQGTSGANVLT
TRBV9 ASSLFGGTPRDTQY
TRBV4-2 ASSQGDSSYNEQF
TRBV7-6 ASSPYVPGQGANIQY
TRBV28 ASSPPTINYGYT
TRBV5-1 ATPLHLAGEADNEQF
TRBV30 AWREGTVNTGELF
TRBV18 ASSLAANQPQH